This entry features one T cell receptor beta chain sequence. This record comes from a study of control samples from healthy donors and cancer patients. Deletions cut 0 bases from V and 1 base from J, with 9 bases between. The CDR3 totals 15 residues. Germline V gene data show CDR1 as SGHTA and CDR2 as FQGTGA. Clones were read by immunoSEQ multiplex PCR, and TCRdb kept only the in-frame ones, dropping some. The sample yields 45,000 to 60,000 clones, about four fifths seen once. The V call is TRBV7-3, the J call TRBJ2-5, with D perhaps TRBD1 (5 bases). Sequenced material: blood. The receptor comes from a man aged 65-85 years in good health. CDR3 DNA sequence: TGTGCCAGCAGCTTAACGGGGCAGGGCCAAGAGACCCAGTACTTC. This sequence encodes CASSLTGQGQETQYF.